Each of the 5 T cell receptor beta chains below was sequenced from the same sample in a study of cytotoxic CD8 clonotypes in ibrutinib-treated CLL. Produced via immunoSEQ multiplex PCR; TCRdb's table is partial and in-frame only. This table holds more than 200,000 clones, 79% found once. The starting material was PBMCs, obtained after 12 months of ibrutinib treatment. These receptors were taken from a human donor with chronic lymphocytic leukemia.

The CDR3 DNA reads as TGTGCCAGCAGCCGATCCAATGCCGAGCAGTACTTC. Amino acids: CASSRSNAEQYF. The chain has TRBV5-5 and TRBJ2-7; D gene uncertain. V dropped 4 bases and J dropped 6 bases, with 11 bases sitting between them. The CDR3 is 12 residues long. Germline assignment: CDR1 SGHKS and CDR2 YYEKEE (reference sequence).

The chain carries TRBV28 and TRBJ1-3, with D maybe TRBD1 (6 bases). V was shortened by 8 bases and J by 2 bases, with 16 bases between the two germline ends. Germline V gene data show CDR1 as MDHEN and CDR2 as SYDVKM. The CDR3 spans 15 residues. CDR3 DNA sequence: TGTGCCAGCGGGTACAGGGCTTGGGCTGGAAACACCATATATTTT. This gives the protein CASGYRAWAGNTIYF.

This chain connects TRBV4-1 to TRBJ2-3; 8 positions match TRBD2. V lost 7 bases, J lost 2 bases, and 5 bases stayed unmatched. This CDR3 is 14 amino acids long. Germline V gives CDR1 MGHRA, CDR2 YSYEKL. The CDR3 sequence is CASTAGGLTDTQYF. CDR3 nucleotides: TGCGCCAGCACCGCGGGGGGCCTCACAGATACGCAGTATTTT.

In DNA, the CDR3 is TGCGCCAGCAGTGTCTCCCTGACAGGGGATAGCAATCAGCCCCAGCATTTT. As protein: CASSVSLTGDSNQPQHF. The genes are TRBV10-1 and TRBJ1-5; TRBD1 agrees at 8 bases. The CDR3 runs to 17 residues. Germline V gene data show CDR1 as WNHNN and CDR2 as SYGVQD (reference sequence). The V and J ends lost 4 bases and 0 bases, in that order; junction bases with no gene match: 8.

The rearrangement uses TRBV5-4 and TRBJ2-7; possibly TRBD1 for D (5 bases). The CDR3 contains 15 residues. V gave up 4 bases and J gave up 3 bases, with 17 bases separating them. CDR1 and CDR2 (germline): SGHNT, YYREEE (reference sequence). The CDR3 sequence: CASSAEMQGIYEQYF. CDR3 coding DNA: TGTGCCAGCAGCGCGGAAATGCAGGGTATCTACGAGCAGTACTTC.